These 30 T cell receptor beta chains came from one sample sequenced in a study of blood T cells in healthy people across ages. Together with a sample-barcoded 5' primer, a J-beta primer mix was included in a second PCR lasting about 6 to 11 cycles. TCRdb re-called the 5' RACE reads with MiXCR, one entry per CDR3 protein. The sample has over 1,500,000 distinct CDR3 sequences, about two fifths seen once. Sequencing was carried out using blood. Receptor source: a human donor in good health.

This clonotype was found many times. V is TRBV6-5 and J is TRBJ2-7; D gene ambiguous. V lost 0 bases to trimming and J lost 4 bases, with 7 bases between them. Germline CDR1 and CDR2: MNHEY and SVGAGI. There are 13 residues in the CDR3. CDR3 protein: CASSYSISYEQYF. The CDR3 DNA sequence: TGTGCCAGCAGTTACTCGATATCATACGAGCAGTACTTC.

This chain links TRBV6-5 with TRBJ2-4; 9 bases line up with TRBD1. Gene TRBJ2-7 matches the end of the DNA better, so the J call may be wrong. The CDR3 loop spans 15 amino acids. CDR1 MNHEY and CDR2 SVGAGI come from the germline V gene. CDR3 DNA sequence: TGTGCCAGCAGACGACGACAGGGGGTGATGTACGAGCAGTACTTC. Residues: CASRRRQGVMYEQYF.

J is TRBJ1-2 and V is TRBV11-1, with TRBD1 matching 7 bases. CDR3 size: 14 residues. J gave up 3 bases and V 5 bases, and 6 bases lay outside the gene matches. The germline V gene has CDR1 SGHAT and CDR2 FQDESV (reference sequence). The CDR3 DNA reads TGTGCCAGCAGCCCAGACAGGGAGGACTATGGCTACACCTTC. Translation gives CASSPDREDYGYTF.

V is TRBV3-1 and J is TRBJ2-5; D might be TRBD2 (6 bases). From germline, CDR1 is LGHDT and CDR2 YNNKEL (reference sequence). The CDR3 has 12 residues. Between the trimmed V and J ends, which lost 2 bases and 11 bases, there was a span of 12 bases. CDR3 amino acids: CASSQTRREQYF. Written as DNA, the CDR3 is TGTGCCAGCAGCCAAACGCGCCGGGAGCAGTACTTC.

The chain is built from TRBV6-2 or TRBV6-3 and TRBJ2-1; 9 bases match TRBD2. V shed 6 bases, J shed 5 bases, and the junction held 5 bases outside the gene matches. The CDR3 consists of 14 residues. The V gene's germline CDR1 is MNHEY and CDR2 SVGEGT. CDR3 protein: CASRPSGANNEQFF. CDR3 coding DNA: TGTGCCAGCAGGCCTAGCGGGGCCAACAATGAGCAGTTCTTC.

As for this clonotype: At one end, the junction sequence differs from germline, possibly due to a read error. The V gene is TRBV5-1, the J gene TRBJ2-7; 8 bases align to TRBD1. The CDR3 runs 15 residues. The V gene's germline CDR1 is SGHRS and CDR2 YFSETQ. CDR3 in amino acids: CAGSSQGASSYEQYF. CDR3 DNA: TGCGCCGGCAGCTCCCAGGGGGCCTCCTCCTACGAGCAGTACTTC.

For the CDR3, the DNA is TGCAGTGCTAGAGATGAATTTAACAGGGACTGGAATCAGCCCCAGCATTTT. It codes for CSARDEFNRDWNQPQHF. The chain has TRBV20-1 and TRBJ1-5; TRBD1 might be the D (6 bases). Germline assignment: CDR1 DFQATT and CDR2 SNEGSKA (reference sequence). There are 17 residues in the CDR3. With 0 bases removed from V and 4 bases from J, the gap between germline ends came to 19 bases.

This chain connects TRBV20-1 to TRBJ2-7; a possible D gene is TRBD2 (7 bases). The CDR3 sequence is 13 residues long. The ends were cut back, 4 bases at V and 2 bases at J, with 12 bases in the middle. Germline V gene sequence: CDR1 DFQATT, CDR2 SNEGSKA (reference sequence). Here the CDR3 reads CSAIRGATYEQYF. DNA of the CDR3: TGCAGTGCTATACGGGGGGCCACCTACGAGCAGTACTTC.

The count of this clonotype is one. This rearrangement joins TRBV12-3 or TRBV12-4 to TRBJ1-5; maybe TRBD1 (5 bases). The CDR3 extends over 16 amino acids. Trimming cost V 7 bases and J 6 bases, with 22 bases left between them. CDR3 sequence: CASNQTVGEAVQPQHF. CDR3 DNA sequence: TGTGCCAGCAACCAGACAGTGGGTGAAGCGGTTCAGCCCCAGCATTTT.

This chain connects TRBV29-1 to TRBJ2-1, with TRBD2 matching over 9 bases. This CDR3 region has 16 residues. CDR1 is SQVTM and CDR2 is ANQGSEA in the germline V gene. Losses at the gene ends were 3 bases for V and 0 bases for J; bases not matched to a gene: 6. CDR3 in amino acids: CSVDGTSFLSYNEQFF. In DNA, the CDR3 is TGCAGCGTTGATGGGACTAGCTTCCTCTCCTACAATGAGCAGTTCTTC.

V is TRBV11-2 and J is TRBJ1-6; the D gene is possibly TRBD1 (5 bases). Germline-derived CDR1 and CDR2 are SGHAT and FQNNGV. Trimming pared 1 base from V and 10 bases from J, leaving 14 bases between. There are 15 residues in the CDR3. CDR3 sequence: CASSLAPDEGSPLHF. DNA for the CDR3: TGTGCCAGCAGCTTAGCCCCCGACGAGGGGTCACCCCTCCACTTT.

This clonotype showed up just a few times. The gene calls are TRBV20-1 and TRBJ2-5; 8 bases map to TRBD2. The V gene's germline CDR1 is DFQATT and CDR2 SNEGSKA (reference sequence). V dropped 0 bases and J dropped 6; count of bases not matched to a gene: 3. The CDR3 is 13 amino acids. CDR3 nucleotide sequence: TGCAGTGCTAGAGATCGGGGGGGGAAGACCCAGTACTTC. This gives the protein CSARDRGGKTQYF.

This clonotype was observed a few times. The V call is TRBV6-1, the J call TRBJ2-1, with 7 bases fitting TRBD1. The V gene's germline CDR1 is MNHNS and CDR2 SASEGT. The CDR3 runs 16 residues. V trimming: 7 bases; J trimming: 0 bases; junction bases outside the gene matches: 9. The CDR3 bases are TGTGCCAGCATCCTGACAGGGCCCAACTCCTACAATGAGCAGTTCTTC. It translates to CASILTGPNSYNEQFF.

A note on this clonotype: The limits of the CDR3 on the DNA are not certain, so only TCRdb's listed CDR3 is given. The rearrangement links TRBV7-9 to TRBJ2-6. The germline V gene encodes CDR1 SEHNR and CDR2 FQNEAQ (reference sequence). Inclusive of both ends, the CDR3 amounts to 15 amino acids. The CDR3 region is CASSPVASGANVPTF.

The V call is TRBV7-2, the J call TRBJ2-7; 7 bases fit TRBD1. CDR1 is SGHTA and CDR2 is FQGNSA in the germline V gene. With 2 bases clipped from V and 6 bases from J, the junction kept 7 bases outside the gene matches. This CDR3 region has 14 residues. The CDR3 region is CASSLRGRDGEQYF. The CDR3 nucleotides read TGTGCCAGCAGCTTAAGGGGGCGAGACGGCGAGCAGTACTTC.

There are a few counts of this clonotype. The CDR3: CASSFSLTGAYGYTF. The CDR3 DNA reads TGTGCCAGCAGCTTTTCGCTGACAGGGGCCTATGGCTACACCTTC. The chain links TRBV13 to TRBJ1-2; 8 nucleotides agree with TRBD1. Per germline, CDR1 PRHDT and CDR2 FYEKMQ (reference sequence). The CDR3 is made up of 15 amino acids. Losses at the gene ends were 3 bases for V and 4 bases for J; bases not matched to a gene: 7.

Notes on this clonotype: The DNA is left out, because the CDR3 cannot be placed on it with certainty; the CDR3 is given as TCRdb lists it. The V and J genes are TRBV6-2 or TRBV6-3 and TRBJ2-7; the table assigns TRBD1, which was not confirmed against the DNA. Ends included, the CDR3 has 14 residues. Per the germline V gene, CDR1 is MNHEY and CDR2 is SVGEGT. CDR3 residues: CANSTSGPHSEQYF.

There are a few counts of this clonotype. This chain links TRBV7-2 with TRBJ1-2; TRBD1 agrees at 7 bases. Germline V gene sequence: CDR1 SGHTA, CDR2 FQGNSA. This CDR3 comprises 12 residues. After removal of 6 bases from V and 6 bases from J, the junction contained 4 bases not matched to a gene. CDR3 amino acids: CASRADRDGYTF. CDR3 coding DNA: TGTGCCAGCAGGGCTGACAGGGATGGCTACACCTTC.

The chain couples TRBV7-9 to TRBJ2-1; 7 bases agree with TRBD1. The germline V gene has CDR1 SEHNR and CDR2 FQNEAQ (reference sequence). There are 16 residues in the CDR3. Losses at the gene ends were 0 bases for V and 8 bases for J; bases not matched to a gene: 10. The DNA for the CDR3 is TGTGCCAGCAGCTTAGCGGGGACAGTTAAAGGGGATGAGCAGTTCTTC. Translated, it gives CASSLAGTVKGDEQFF.

This clonotype has more than one count but fewer than ten. V and J are TRBV5-1 and TRBJ2-1; 9 bases agree with TRBD1. Trimming cost V 1 base and J 0 bases; bases outside gene matches: 14. The length of the CDR3 is 20 residues. Looked up from germline, CDR1 is SGHRS and CDR2 is YFSETQ. Here the CDR3 DNA reads TGCGCCAGCAGCTTGCCCCGGTCGGGACAGGGCAGATCCTCCTACAATGAGCAGTTCTTC. This gives the protein CASSLPRSGQGRSSYNEQFF. Using reference TRBV5-1 and TRBJ2-1 for the parts outside the CDR3, the full variable domain is KAGVTQTPRYLIKTRGQQVTLSCSPISGHRSVSWYQQTPGQGLQFLFEYFSETQRNKGNFPGRFSGRQFSNSRSEMNVSTLELGDSALYLCASSLPRSGQGRSSYNEQFFGPGTRLTVL.

In this sample, this clonotype turned up a few times. V usage is TRBV2 and J usage is TRBJ1-4, with D unclear. Germline CDR1 is SNHLY and CDR2 is FYNNEI. V shed 5 bases and J shed 8 bases, with 12 bases lying between them. There are 13 residues in the CDR3. The CDR3 nucleotides read TGTGCCAGCAGTTCACGGGTTCGAGAAAAACTGTTTTTT. Its translation is CASSSRVREKLFF. The whole variable domain, remainder taken from reference TRBV2 and TRBJ1-4, is EPEVTQTPSHQVTQMGQEVILRCVPISNHLYFYWYRQILGQKVEFLVSFYNNEISEKSEIFDDQFSVERPDGSNFTLKIRSTKLEDSAMYFCASSSRVREKLFFGSGTQLSVL.

Concerning this clonotype: The conserved phenylalanine or tryptophan normally closing the CDR3 is absent here, so this likely arose from a read error. V usage is TRBV4-3 and J usage is TRBJ2-3; 15 bases agree with TRBD2. The germline gives CDR1 LGHNA, CDR2 YSLEER. V shed 1 base, J shed 5 bases, and the junction held 4 bases outside the gene matches. The CDR3 contains 17 residues. CDR3 bases: TGCGCCAGCAGCCAAGTGGGACTAGCGGGGGGTAGAGATACGCAGTATTGT. This sequence encodes CASSQVGLAGGRDTQYC.

The chain links TRBV12-3 or TRBV12-4 to TRBJ2-1; D perhaps matches TRBD1 (6 bases). V was shortened by 1 base and J by 13 bases, with 17 bases between the two germline ends. This CDR3 spans 14 amino acids. CDR3 nucleotide sequence: TGTGCCAGCAGTTTAGAATGGGGGCAAGAGACCCAGTTCTTC. The encoded protein is CASSLEWGQETQFF.

V and J are TRBV7-2 and TRBJ2-5, with D possibly TRBD1 on 5 matching bases. The germline CDR1 and CDR2 sequences are SGHTA and FQGNSA. This CDR3 is 15 amino acids long. V was pared by 3 bases and J by 5 bases, with 16 bases between. CDR3 nucleotide sequence: TGTGCCAGCAGCTTGGACACAGTAGACTCGGAGACCCAGTACTTC. This sequence encodes CASSLDTVDSETQYF.

The sample holds a few counts of this clonotype. The CDR3 sequence: CSVVVRGANTEAFF. In DNA, the CDR3 is TGCAGCGTGGTGGTACGGGGGGCGAACACTGAAGCTTTCTTT. The V and J genes are TRBV29-1 and TRBJ1-1; a possible D gene is TRBD1 (6 bases). Between the trimmed V and J ends, which lost 6 bases and 1 base, there was a span of 15 bases. The germline CDR1 and CDR2 sequences are SQVTM and ANQGSEA. The CDR3 has 14 amino acids.

The chain links TRBV12-3 or TRBV12-4 to TRBJ1-6; tentative D call: TRBD1 (6 bases). V gave up 2 bases and J gave up 12 bases, with 14 bases separating them. The CDR3 has 14 residues. The CDR3 region is CASSLWSVRGPLHF. The CDR3 coding sequence is TGTGCCAGCAGTTTATGGAGTGTCAGGGGACCCCTCCACTTT.

This clonotype was found once. The gene calls are TRBV29-1 and TRBJ2-2; D is unresolved. Germline lookup yields CDR1 SQVTM and CDR2 ANQGSEA. The CDR3 is 14 residues long. Between the trimmed V and J ends, which lost 3 bases and 0 bases, there was a span of 8 bases. CDR3 bases: TGCAGCGTTGATGGGATTTCGAACACCGGGGAGCTGTTTTTT. Protein: CSVDGISNTGELFF.

The V gene is TRBV4-1, the J gene TRBJ2-3; TRBD2 matches 7 bases. V dropped 4 bases and J dropped 2; count of bases not matched to a gene: 6. CDR3 length equals 15 residues. Germline CDR1 and CDR2: MGHRA and YSYEKL. CDR3 nucleotide sequence: TGCGCCAGCAGCCCGAGACTAGCCACCACAGATACGCAGTATTTT. Its protein product is CASSPRLATTDTQYF.

The rearrangement joins TRBV7-9 to TRBJ1-2; TRBD1 is a possible D gene (5 bases). The CDR3 is 15 residues long. Deletions cut 5 bases from V and 1 base from J, with 14 bases between. Germline V gives CDR1 SEHNR, CDR2 FQNEAQ (reference sequence). CDR3 residues: CASSQVAQVNYGYTF. DNA of the CDR3: TGTGCCAGCAGCCAAGTGGCACAGGTTAACTATGGCTACACCTTC.

Only a few counts were recorded for this clonotype. The chain recombines TRBV12-3 or TRBV12-4 with TRBJ1-2, with 8 bases matching TRBD1. CDR3 length: 16 residues. Trimming took 1 base from V and 5 from J; bases not matched to a gene: 9. CDR3 sequence (DNA): TGTGCCAGCAGTTTAGGACCCTTGACAGGGGCATATGGCTACACCTTC. Protein product: CASSLGPLTGAYGYTF.